A selection of T cell receptor beta chains follows, all from one sample in a study of Graves' ophthalmopathy and Graves' hyperthyroidism. A single record per CDR3 protein comes from TCRdb applying MiXCR to the multiplex PCR reads. The data hold roughly 1.1 million distinct CDR3 sequences, with approximately 35% observed a single time. The sequencing sample was made of peripheral blood or thyroid tissue (not recorded which). The receptors shown here come from an adult man with Graves' hyperthyroidism. Each CDR3 is given with its conserved first and last residue. D genes are given only for firm matches. Clone size is stated in some rows and not others, as once, few, many or a class when expanded.

V	D	size	J	CDR3	DNA
TRBV6-5	-	-	TRBJ2-7	CASTRWTESYEQYF	TGTGCCAGCACCCGCTGGACAGAATCCTACGAGCAGTACTTC
TRBV7-9	-	few	TRBJ1-1	CASSPLGHEAFF	TGTGCCAGCAGCCCCCTGGGGCATGAAGCTTTCTTT
TRBV10-3	TRBD1	many	TRBJ1-4	CAISPGQDNEKLFF	TGTGCCATCAGTCCGGGACAGGATAATGAAAAACTGTTTTTT
TRBV20-1	-	many	TRBJ2-5	CSAPWGGRETQYF	TGCAGTGCTCCGTGGGGGGGCCGGGAGACCCAGTACTTC
TRBV4-1	-	-	TRBJ1-2	CASSQLFRGNGYTF	TGCGCCAGCAGCCAGCTATTTCGGGGGAATGGCTACACCTTC
TRBV6-6	-	-	TRBJ1-1	CATPLGTEAFF	TGTGCCACCCCCCTGGGGACTGAAGCTTTCTTT
TRBV6-5	TRBD1	few	TRBJ1-1	CASRRDRESSEAFF	TGTGCCAGCAGAAGGGACAGGGAATCATCTGAAGCTTTCTTT
TRBV2	-	-	TRBJ2-5	CASSEARGQHKETQYF	TGTGCCAGCAGTGAAGCGCGGGGACAGCACAAAGAGACCCAGTACTTC
TRBV19	-	-	TRBJ1-1	CASSIGFGTRAFF	TGTGCCAGTAGTATCGGGTTCGGGACTCGGGCTTTCTTT
TRBV29-1	-	many	TRBJ1-2	CSVGAGRRTNYGYTF	TGCAGCGTTGGGGCAGGGCGCAGGACAAACTATGGCTACACCTTC
TRBV29-1	TRBD2	many	TRBJ2-2	CSVEAGGVNTGELFF	TGCAGCGTTGAAGCGGGGGGAGTGAACACCGGGGAGCTGTTTTTT
TRBV15	-	many	TRBJ1-2	CATSRDPLGTAYGYTF	TGTGCCACCAGCAGAGACCCTCTAGGGACTGCCTATGGCTACACCTTC
TRBV7-9	TRBD2	-	TRBJ2-7	CASSISGDPYEQYF	TGTGCCAGCAGCATCAGCGGGGACCCCTACGAGCAGTACTTC
TRBV5-8	-	many	TRBJ2-5	CASSLEGEWETQYF	TGTGCCAGCAGCTTGGAGGGTGAATGGGAGACCCAGTACTTC
TRBV5-1	TRBD1	-	TRBJ2-7	CASSFGTGELYEQYF	TGCGCCAGCAGCTTTGGGACAGGGGAGCTCTACGAGCAGTACTTC
TRBV12-3/TRBV12-4	-	-	TRBJ1-5	CASSVGHGNQPQHF	TGTGCCAGCAGTGTGGGCCATGGCAATCAGCCCCAGCATTTT
TRBV7-2	TRBD1	once	TRBJ1-6	CASSVTGGNNSPLHF	TGTGCCAGCAGCGTAACAGGGGGGAATAATTCACCCCTCCACTTT
TRBV29-1	-	many	TRBJ2-7	CSVEDTESYEQYF	TGCAGCGTTGAAGATACCGAGTCCTACGAGCAGTACTTC
TRBV7-9	-	many	TRBJ1-5	CASSPLLPGQPQHF	TGTGCCAGCAGCCCTCTCCTCCCGGGTCAGCCCCAGCATTTT
TRBV11-1	-	many	TRBJ2-7	CASSSKTVRDEQYF	TGTGCCAGCAGCTCCAAGACAGTTCGGGACGAGCAGTACTTC
TRBV5-1	-	many	TRBJ1-1	CASSSNQGFPNTEAFF	TGCGCCAGCAGCAGTAACCAGGGGTTCCCGAACACTGAAGCTTTCTTT
TRBV2	-	-	TRBJ2-2	CASSSRGTGELSW	TGTGCCAGCAGTTCCAGGGGAACCGGGGAGCTGTCTTGG
TRBV7-3	-	many	TRBJ2-2	CASSPRPNTGELFF	TGTGCCAGCAGCCCAAGACCGAACACCGGGGAGCTGTTTTTT
TRBV5-1	-	many	TRBJ2-7	CASSSGYTDTYEQYF	TGCGCCAGCAGCTCAGGGTACACAGATACCTACGAGCAGTACTTC
TRBV7-2	-	few	TRBJ2-1	CASASRGTRGNEQFF	TGTGCCAGCGCCTCACGAGGGACGAGGGGCAATGAGCAGTTCTTC
TRBV11-2	TRBD2	few	TRBJ2-7	CASSLDRGGTLYEQYF	TGTGCCAGCAGCTTAGACCGGGGGGGGACCCTCTACGAGCAGTACTTC
TRBV11-2	-	many	TRBJ2-7	CASSLDASSQYF	TGTGCCAGCAGCTTAGATGCGAGTTCCCAGTACTTC
TRBV7-9	-	many	TRBJ1-1	CASSFPGRPGGTEAFF	TGTGCCAGCAGCTTCCCGGGCCGCCCGGGAGGCACTGAAGCTTTCTTT
TRBV10-3	-	many	TRBJ1-1	CAINREGGPEAFF	TGTGCCATCAACCGGGAGGGGGGGCCTGAAGCTTTCTTT
TRBV7-2	TRBD2	-	TRBJ2-7	CASSFLAGARSYEQYF	TGTGCCAGCAGCTTCCTAGCGGGAGCACGGTCCTACGAGCAGTACTTC
TRBV7-2	-	many	TRBJ1-2	CASSLAMGKGYTF	TGTGCCAGCAGCTTAGCAATGGGAAAGGGCTACACCTTC
TRBV29-1	-	-	TRBJ1-1	CSVEQSYEAFF	TGCAGCGTTGAACAGTCCTACGAAGCTTTCTTT
TRBV6-6	-	many	TRBJ1-2	CASNRPMEYGYTF	TGTGCCAGCAACCGCCCGATGGAGTATGGCTACACCTTC
TRBV7-9	-	-	TRBJ1-1	CASSAQGGVNTEAFF	TGTGCCAGCAGCGCACAGGGCGGAGTGAACACTGAAGCTTTCTTT
TRBV20-1	TRBD2	-	TRBJ2-2	CSGASGLAGTNTGELFF	TGCAGTGGGGCTTCGGGACTAGCGGGAACGAACACCGGGGAGCTGTTTTTT
TRBV12-3/TRBV12-4	TRBD1	many	TRBJ1-1	CASSPGTGGGTEAFF	TGTGCCAGCAGCCCAGGGACAGGAGGAGGCACTGAAGCTTTCTTT
TRBV10-3	TRBD1	once	TRBJ1-6	CAISESRGQGLALHF	TGTGCCATCAGTGAGTCGAGGGGACAGGGGCTAGCCCTCCACTTT
TRBV10-2	-	many	TRBJ2-2	CASNEAGELFF	TGCGCCAGCAATGAGGCCGGGGAGCTGTTTTTT
TRBV5-5	-	-	TRBJ1-1	CASSPDEPRAFF	TGCGCCAGCAGCCCGGATGAACCGCGCGCTTTCTTT
TRBV2	TRBD1	-	TRBJ1-1	CASSEAKTGRVNTEAFF	TGTGCCAGCAGTGAAGCTAAGACAGGGCGGGTGAACACTGAAGCTTTCTTT
TRBV5-1	-	many	TRBJ2-7	CASGREHGEQYF	TGCGCCAGTGGACGGGAGCACGGCGAGCAGTACTTC
TRBV6-1	-	few	TRBJ1-3	CASSRGTVSSGNTIYF	TGTGCCAGCAGCCGCGGGACCGTCAGCTCTGGAAACACCATATATTTT
TRBV7-2	-	many	TRBJ2-2	CASSRPQGGGPTGELFF	TGTGCCAGCAGCCGTCCTCAGGGTGGAGGCCCCACCGGGGAGCTGTTTTTT
TRBV9	-	-	TRBJ1-6	CASSDAGSNSPLHF	TGTGCCAGCAGCGATGCGGGAAGCAATTCACCCCTCCACTTT
TRBV29-1	-	-	TRBJ2-6	CSVFANGGNVLTF	TGCAGCGTTTTTGCGAATGGGGGCAACGTCCTGACTTTC
TRBV19	-	many	TRBJ1-6	CASGTGSWTNSPLHF	TGTGCCAGTGGCACCGGCAGCTGGACTAATTCACCCCTCCACTTT
TRBV5-8	-	many	TRBJ1-4	CASSLSRNEKLFF	TGTGCCAGCAGCTTGTCTCGCAATGAAAAACTGTTTTTT
TRBV10-3	-	once	TRBJ1-2	CASTGRGDYGYTF	TGTGCCAGCACAGGACGGGGGGATTATGGCTACACCTTC
TRBV5-1	TRBD1	-	TRBJ1-5	CASSLAGQDDQPQHF	TGCGCCAGCAGCTTGGCTGGACAGGACGATCAGCCCCAGCATTTT
TRBV15	TRBD1	-	TRBJ1-5	CATSRDRDHQPQHF	TGTGCCACCAGCAGGGACAGGGATCATCAGCCCCAGCATTTT
TRBV5-5	TRBD2	-	TRBJ2-5	CASSFRGALAGGEETQYF	TGTGCCAGCAGCTTTAGAGGAGCACTAGCGGGAGGGGAAGAGACCCAGTACTTC
TRBV12-5	-	-	TRBJ1-2	CASGLGGGYGYTF	TGTGCTAGTGGTTTGGGGGGGGGCTATGGCTACACCTTC
TRBV2	-	-	TRBJ2-5	CASRMNRVVHQPQYF	TGTGCCAGCAGAATGAACAGGGTTGTTCATCAGCCCCAGTACTTC